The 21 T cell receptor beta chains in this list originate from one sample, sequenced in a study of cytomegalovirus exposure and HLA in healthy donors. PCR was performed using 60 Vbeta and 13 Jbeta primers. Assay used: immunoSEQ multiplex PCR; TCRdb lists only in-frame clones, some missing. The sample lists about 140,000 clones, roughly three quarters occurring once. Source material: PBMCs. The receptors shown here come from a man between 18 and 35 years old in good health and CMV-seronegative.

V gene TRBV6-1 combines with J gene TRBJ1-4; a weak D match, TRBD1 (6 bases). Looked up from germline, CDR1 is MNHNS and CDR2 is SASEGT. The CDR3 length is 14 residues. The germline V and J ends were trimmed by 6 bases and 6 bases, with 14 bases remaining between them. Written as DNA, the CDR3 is TGTGCCAGCAGACGACAGGACGAGCATGAAAAACTGTTTTTT. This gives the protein CASRRQDEHEKLFF.

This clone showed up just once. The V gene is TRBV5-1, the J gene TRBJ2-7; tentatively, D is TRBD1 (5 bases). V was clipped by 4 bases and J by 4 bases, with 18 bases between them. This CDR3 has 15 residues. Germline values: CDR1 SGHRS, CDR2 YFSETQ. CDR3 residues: CASSVAAGLRYEQYF. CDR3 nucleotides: TGCGCCAGCAGCGTGGCGGCAGGGTTAAGGTACGAGCAGTACTTC.

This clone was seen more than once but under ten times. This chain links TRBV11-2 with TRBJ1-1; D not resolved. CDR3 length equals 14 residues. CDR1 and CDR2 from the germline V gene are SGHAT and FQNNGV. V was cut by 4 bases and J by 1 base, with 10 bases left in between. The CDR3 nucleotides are TGTGCCAGCAGCTCGTCTGCAGGGAACACTGAAGCTTTCTTT. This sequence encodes CASSSSAGNTEAFF.

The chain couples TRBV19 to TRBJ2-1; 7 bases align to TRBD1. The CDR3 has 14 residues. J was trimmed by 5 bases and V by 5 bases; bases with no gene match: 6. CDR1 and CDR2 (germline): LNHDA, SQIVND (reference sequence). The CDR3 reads CASSPRTGHNEQFF. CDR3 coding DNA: TGTGCCAGTAGTCCTCGGACAGGTCACAATGAGCAGTTCTTC.

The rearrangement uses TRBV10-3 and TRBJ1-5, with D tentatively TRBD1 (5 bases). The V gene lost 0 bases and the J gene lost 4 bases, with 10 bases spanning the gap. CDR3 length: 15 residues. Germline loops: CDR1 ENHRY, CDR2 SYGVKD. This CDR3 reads CAISESNGGNQPQHF. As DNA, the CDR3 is TGTGCCATCAGTGAGTCGAACGGGGGTAATCAGCCCCAGCATTTT.

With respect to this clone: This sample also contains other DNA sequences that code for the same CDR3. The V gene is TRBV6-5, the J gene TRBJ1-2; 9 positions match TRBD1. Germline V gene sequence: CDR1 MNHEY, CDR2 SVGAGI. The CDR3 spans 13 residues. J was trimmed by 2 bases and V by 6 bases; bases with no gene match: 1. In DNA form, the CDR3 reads TGTGCCAGCAGGGGACAGGGAAACTATGGCTACACCTTC. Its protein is CASRGQGNYGYTF.

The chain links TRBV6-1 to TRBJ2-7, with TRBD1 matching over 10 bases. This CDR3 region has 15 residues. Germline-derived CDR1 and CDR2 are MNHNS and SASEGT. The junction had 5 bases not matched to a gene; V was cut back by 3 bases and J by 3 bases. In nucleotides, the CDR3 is TGTGCCAGCAGTGATCGGACAGGGGGATACTACGAGCAGTACTTC. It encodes CASSDRTGGYYEQYF.

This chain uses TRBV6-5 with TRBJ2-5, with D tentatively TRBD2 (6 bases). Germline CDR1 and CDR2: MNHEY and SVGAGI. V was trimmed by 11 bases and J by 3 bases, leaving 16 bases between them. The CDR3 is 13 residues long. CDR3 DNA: TGTGCCGGCCTCACCCCGGGGGAAGAGACCCAGTACTTC. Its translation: CAGLTPGEETQYF.

Here the CDR3 reads CASSRYPGVNTGELFF. CDR3 DNA sequence: TGTGCCAGCAGCAGGTATCCAGGGGTGAACACCGGGGAGCTGTTTTTT. The chain links TRBV5-8 to TRBJ2-2; weak D call: TRBD1 (6 bases). Deletions cut 4 bases from V and 1 base from J, with 14 bases between. CDR1 and CDR2 from the germline V gene are SGHTS and YDEGEE. The CDR3 runs 16 residues.

The CDR3 DNA follows: TGTGCCAGCAGCGTAGAACCAGGCACCAATCAGCCCCAGCATTTT. It specifies CASSVEPGTNQPQHF. The chain carries TRBV9 and TRBJ1-5; D call uncertain. CDR1 and CDR2 (germline): SGDLS, YYNGEE. This CDR3 spans 15 amino acids. V was clipped by 0 bases and J by 3 bases, with 10 bases between them.

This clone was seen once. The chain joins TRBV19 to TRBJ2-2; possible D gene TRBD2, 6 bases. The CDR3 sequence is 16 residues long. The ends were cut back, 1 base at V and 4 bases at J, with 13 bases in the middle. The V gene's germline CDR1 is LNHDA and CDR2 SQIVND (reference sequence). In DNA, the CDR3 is TGTGCCAGTAGTATAGGGAGGGTCATGGGCACCGGGGAGCTGTTTTTT. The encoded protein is CASSIGRVMGTGELFF.

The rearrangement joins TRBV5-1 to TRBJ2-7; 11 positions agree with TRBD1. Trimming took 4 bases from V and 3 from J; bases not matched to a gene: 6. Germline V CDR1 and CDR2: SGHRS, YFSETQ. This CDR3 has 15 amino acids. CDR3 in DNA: TGCGCCAGCAGCGCCGAGGGACAGGGGGGCTACGAGCAGTACTTC. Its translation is CASSAEGQGGYEQYF.

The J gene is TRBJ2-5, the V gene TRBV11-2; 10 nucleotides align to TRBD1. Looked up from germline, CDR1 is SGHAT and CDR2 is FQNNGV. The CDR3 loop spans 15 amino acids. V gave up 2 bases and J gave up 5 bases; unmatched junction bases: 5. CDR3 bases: TGTGCCAGCAGCTTACCGGGACAGGGGTCGGAGACCCAGTACTTC. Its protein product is CASSLPGQGSETQYF.

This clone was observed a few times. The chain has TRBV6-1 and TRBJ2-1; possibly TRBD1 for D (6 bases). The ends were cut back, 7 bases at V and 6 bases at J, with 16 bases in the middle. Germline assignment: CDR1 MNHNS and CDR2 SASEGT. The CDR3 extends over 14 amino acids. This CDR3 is CASKGVLDSNEQFF. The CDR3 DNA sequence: TGTGCCAGCAAGGGAGTCTTGGACAGCAATGAGCAGTTCTTC.

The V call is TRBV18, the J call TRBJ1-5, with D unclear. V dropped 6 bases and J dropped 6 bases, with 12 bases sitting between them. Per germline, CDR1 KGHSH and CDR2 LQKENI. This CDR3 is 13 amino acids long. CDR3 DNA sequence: TGTGCCAGCTCTTTTCGAGTTAGTCAGCCCCAGCATTTT. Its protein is CASSFRVSQPQHF.

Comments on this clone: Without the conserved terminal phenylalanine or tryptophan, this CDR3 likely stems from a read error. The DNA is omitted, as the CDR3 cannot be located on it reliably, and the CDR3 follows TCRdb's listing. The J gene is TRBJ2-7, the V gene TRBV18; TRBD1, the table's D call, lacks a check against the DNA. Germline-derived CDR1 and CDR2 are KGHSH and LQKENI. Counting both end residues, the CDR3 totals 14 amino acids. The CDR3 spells CASSPGQGNGALQS.

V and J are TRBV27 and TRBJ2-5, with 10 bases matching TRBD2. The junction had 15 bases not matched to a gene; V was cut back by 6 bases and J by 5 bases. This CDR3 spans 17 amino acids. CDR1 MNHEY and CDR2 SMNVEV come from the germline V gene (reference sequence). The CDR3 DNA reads TGTGCCAGCAGCCCGTATTTTAGCGGGAGGCCGGAGGAGACCCAGTACTTC. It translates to CASSPYFSGRPEETQYF.

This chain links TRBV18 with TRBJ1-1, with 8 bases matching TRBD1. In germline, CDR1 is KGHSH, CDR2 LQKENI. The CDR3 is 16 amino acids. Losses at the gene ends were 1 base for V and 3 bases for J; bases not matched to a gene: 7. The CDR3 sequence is CASSPLRTGKDTEAFF. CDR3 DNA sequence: TGTGCCAGCTCACCACTGCGGACAGGGAAAGACACTGAAGCTTTCTTT.

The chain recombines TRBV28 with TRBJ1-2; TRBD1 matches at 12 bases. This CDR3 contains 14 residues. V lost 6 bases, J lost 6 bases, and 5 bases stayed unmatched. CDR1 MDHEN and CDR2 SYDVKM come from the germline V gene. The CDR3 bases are TGTGCCAGCAGGGCCGGGGACAGGGGGCATGGCTACACCTTC. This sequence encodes CASRAGDRGHGYTF.

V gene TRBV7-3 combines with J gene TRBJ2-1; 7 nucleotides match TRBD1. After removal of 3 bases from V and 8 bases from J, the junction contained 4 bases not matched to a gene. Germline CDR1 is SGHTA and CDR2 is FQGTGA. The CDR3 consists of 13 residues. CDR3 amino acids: CASSLRGLDEQFF. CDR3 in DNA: TGTGCCAGCAGCTTGAGGGGGCTCGATGAGCAGTTCTTC.

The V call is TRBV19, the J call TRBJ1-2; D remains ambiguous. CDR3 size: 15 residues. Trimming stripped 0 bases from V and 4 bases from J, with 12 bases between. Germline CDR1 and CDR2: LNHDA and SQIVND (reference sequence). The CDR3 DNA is TGTGCCAGTAGTATAGATTGGGAGAGGGTCTATGGCTACACCTTC. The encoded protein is CASSIDWERVYGYTF.